The clone carrying this T cell receptor (beta chain) was picked up many times. With iRepertoire HTBI primers and Arm-PCR of CDR3 regions, TCR beta libraries were built. One entry per CDR3 protein, called by TCRdb with MiXCR from the multiplex PCR reads. The sample records 350,000 to 550,000 distinct CDR3 sequences, about 14% being singletons. This sample stems from a study of regulatory T cells in long-lasting Graves disease. The CDR3 covers 15 residues. V lost 6 bases and J lost 1, with 12 bases in between. CDR1 is SNHLY, CDR2 FYNNEI, per germline. Time point meaning: newly diagnosed GD, antithyroid drugs for less than 3 months. Extracted RNA from PBMCs served as the source of the TCR library. EDTA tubes held 9 to 10 milliliters of peripheral blood from each patient. These data also formed part of another study, on T cells in Graves' hyperthyroidism and ophthalmopathy. Per that study: The TCR CDR3 was amplified in a first-round RT-PCR using the HTBI primer set.

This TCR derives from a woman aged 45-65 years with Graves disease. Source: peripheral blood mononuclear cells (PBMCs), taken at new diagnosis, from a patient treated with antithyroid drugs. J is TRBJ2-2 and V is TRBV2; D might be TRBD1 or TRBD2, each matching 5 bases. The CDR3 sequence: CASSEVGGNTGELFF. The CDR3 nucleotides are TGTGCCAGCAGCGAGGTTGGGGGGAACACCGGGGAGCTGTTTTTT.